The 4 T cell receptor beta chains listed next were all sequenced from one sample in a study of T cell responses to AZD1222 COVID-19 vaccine (TCRdb year 2021). Taken with the paper, the label for time point translates to: baseline before first vaccination. The library came from the immunoSEQ multiplex PCR assay. TCRdb took this table from immuneACCESS and kept in-frame rearrangements with V and J called. Such tables lack part of the clones; where checked against another copy, unresolved V genes explain under half of the gap, and the rest is unexplained. Across this sample there are over 100,000 clones, with around nine tenths seen only once. Roughly 18% of the sample comes from the top ten. Sequencing used peripheral blood, obtained on day 0 of AZD1222 vaccination. All receptors come from an adult in good health.

V usage is TRBV18 and J usage is TRBJ1-2, with TRBD1 matching 7 bases. Germline V lookup: CDR1 KGHSH, CDR2 LQKENI. J lost 7 bases, V lost 4 bases, and 12 bases had no gene match. The CDR3 contains 15 residues. The CDR3 protein is CASSHLSEGAGGYTF. The CDR3 DNA reads as TGTGCCAGCTCACACCTCTCCGAGGGGGCCGGTGGCTACACCTTC.

The CDR3 DNA sequence: TGTGCCAGCAGCTTACCCCCCAGACTAGCGGGAATACAAGAGACCCAGTACTTC. Its translation is CASSLPPRLAGIQETQYF. The chain uses TRBV7-9 and TRBJ2-5, with 11 bases that match TRBD2. CDR3 length: 18 amino acids. V trimming: 2 bases; J trimming: 2 bases; junction bases outside the gene matches: 10. Germline values: CDR1 SEHNR, CDR2 FQNEAQ (reference sequence).

This chain joins TRBV25-1 and TRBJ1-6; unclear D gene. This CDR3 has 13 residues. Per the germline V gene, CDR1 is MGHDK and CDR2 is SYGVNS. V dropped 7 bases and J dropped 5 bases, with 9 bases sitting between them. CDR3 region: CASTDVHNSPLHF. In nucleotides, the CDR3 is TGTGCCAGCACGGACGTACATAATTCACCCCTCCACTTT.

This clone was counted between two and nine times. The chain has TRBV5-1 and TRBJ1-2; 7 nucleotides match TRBD1. With 0 bases clipped from V and 6 bases from J, the junction kept 5 bases outside the gene matches. The CDR3 contains 14 residues. The germline V gene has CDR1 SGHRS and CDR2 YFSETQ. The CDR3 nucleotides read TGCGCCAGCAGCTTGGGCCAGGGGGTAGATGGCTACACCTTC. As protein: CASSLGQGVDGYTF. The full variable domain, with the rest looked up from reference TRBV5-1 and TRBJ1-2, is KAGVTQTPRYLIKTRGQQVTLSCSPISGHRSVSWYQQTPGQGLQFLFEYFSETQRNKGNFPGRFSGRQFSNSRSEMNVSTLELGDSALYLCASSLGQGVDGYTFGSGTRLTVV.